This paragraph covers one TCR beta chain sequence. Its antigen is unidentified. The sample is drawn from a study of cytomegalovirus exposure and HLA in healthy donors. Study findings and constraints: About 87% or about 30% of the time was how often most TCR beta V segments were productive, according to an earlier analysis. It emerged from a later analysis that several of the most significant clusters appeared to be linked to common viral pathogens. TCR beta chain V- and J-gene trimming was linked, in a later analysis, to a missense variant in DCLRE1C.

Trimming took off 1 base at V and 7 bases at J, with 8 bases between the two ends. Germline loops: CDR1 SEHNR, CDR2 FQNEAQ (reference sequence). This CDR3 has 12 amino acids. PCR amplification relied on 60 Vbeta primers (plus 13 Jbeta primers). In the original workflow: An analysis performed later counted around 80 million unique TCR beta chains (approximately 11 million of them shared). The table came from immunoSEQ multiplex PCR; TCRdb's copy has only in-frame clones and leaves some out. V, J and clone size were drawn from that table, and D and trimming were deduced from the DNA. The sample includes under 110,000 clones, 65% to 80% of them seen just once.

The chain employs TRBV7-9 and TRBJ2-7; the D gene is possibly TRBD2 (6 bases). This receptor was identified in a man aged 50 to 59 in good health and CMV-seronegative. The specimen was PBMCs. The CDR3 loop reads CASSLGGREQYF. Written as DNA, the CDR3 is TGTGCCAGCAGCTTAGGGGGGAGGGAGCAGTACTTC.